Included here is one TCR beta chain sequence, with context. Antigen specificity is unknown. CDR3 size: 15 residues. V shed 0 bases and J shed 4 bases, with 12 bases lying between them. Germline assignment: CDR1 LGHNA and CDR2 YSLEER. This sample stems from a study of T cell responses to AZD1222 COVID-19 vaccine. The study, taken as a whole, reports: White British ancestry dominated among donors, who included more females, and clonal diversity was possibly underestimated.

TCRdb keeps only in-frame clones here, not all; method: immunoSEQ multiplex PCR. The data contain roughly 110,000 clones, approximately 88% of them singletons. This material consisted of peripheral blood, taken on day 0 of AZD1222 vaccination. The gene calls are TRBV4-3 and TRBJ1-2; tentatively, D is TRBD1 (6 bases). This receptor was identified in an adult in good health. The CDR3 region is CASSQDRGGPYGYTF. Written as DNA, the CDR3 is TGCGCCAGCAGCCAAGATCGGGGGGGCCCCTATGGCTACACCTTC.